The entry below gives a single T cell receptor (beta chain) sequence along with its context. What it binds is unknown. The data were obtained in a study of T cell responses to AZD1222 COVID-19 vaccine. The CDR3 length is 16 residues. V lost 0 bases to trimming and J lost 3 bases, with 9 bases between them. Germline V lookup: CDR1 SEHNR, CDR2 FQNEAQ (reference sequence). General study results and limits: Sampling captured repertoires only after the peak T cell response.

Produced via immunoSEQ multiplex PCR; TCRdb's table is partial and in-frame only. Of 150,000 to 200,000 clones listed, just over 90% are singletons. The chain uses TRBV7-9 and TRBJ1-6, with a weak D call TRBD1 (5 bases). This clonotype was obtained from an adult in good health. The sample consisted of peripheral blood, taken on day 0 of AZD1222 vaccination. The CDR3 DNA is TGTGCCAGCAGCTTAGCACAGGCGGGCTATAATTCACCCCTCCACTTT. Protein sequence: CASSLAQAGYNSPLHF. Filled out from reference TRBV7-9 and TRBJ1-6, the complete variable domain reads DTGVSQNPRHKITKRGQNVTFRCDPISEHNRLYWYRQTLGQGPEFLTYFQNEAQLEKSRLLSDRFSAERPKGSFSTLEIQRTEQGDSAMYLCASSLAQAGYNSPLHFGNGTRLTVT.